The clone carrying this TCR beta chain has a handful of counts. Antigen: not known. The data are from a study of blood T cells in healthy people across ages. Study observations and caveats: It was the long-lived donors that had more naive CD4+ cells and higher diversity than aged donors.

Germline V CDR1 and CDR2: MDHEN, SYDVKM. Trimming shortened V by 4 bases and J by 1 base, and 10 bases separated the two germline ends. This CDR3 region has 14 residues. The use of a sample-barcoded 5' primer and a J-beta primer mix characterized a second PCR of about 7 to 12 cycles. MiXCR, applied by TCRdb to the 5' RACE reads, yields one record per CDR3 protein. The table shows 1.5 million to 2 million distinct CDR3 sequences, with just under 50% occurring only once. Isolated per sample were at least 6 million PBMCs. Total RNA extraction produced at least 5 micrograms (per sample) for the study. This TCR was sampled from a woman in her thirties or forties in good health. Sequencing was carried out using blood. The chain couples TRBV28 to TRBJ1-2; D is undetermined. CDR3 amino acids: CASSWWTVNYGYTF. For the CDR3, the DNA is TGTGCCAGCAGTTGGTGGACTGTTAACTATGGCTACACCTTC.